This T cell receptor (beta chain) derives from a study of OX40 agonist ivuxolimab in advanced cancers. Assay used: immunoSEQ multiplex PCR; TCRdb lists only in-frame clones, some missing. The table shows 65,000 to 70,000 clones, with roughly 84% occurring only once. The specimen was CD4+ or CD8+ T cells sorted from blood, collected in a trial of the OX40 agonist ivuxolimab. This receptor was identified in an adult with an advanced solid tumor such as melanoma, head and neck, liver or kidney cancer.

The CDR3 spells CASSRLAGGSYNEQFF. The CDR3 coding sequence is TGCGCCAGCAGTCGACTAGCGGGGGGGTCCTACAATGAGCAGTTCTTC. The rearrangement links TRBV10-1 to TRBJ2-1, with 14 positions matching TRBD2. Germline V gene lookup returns CDR1 WNHNN and CDR2 SYGVQD (reference sequence). The CDR3 loop spans 16 amino acids. The V and J ends lost 5 bases and 1 base, in that order; junction bases with no gene match: 1.